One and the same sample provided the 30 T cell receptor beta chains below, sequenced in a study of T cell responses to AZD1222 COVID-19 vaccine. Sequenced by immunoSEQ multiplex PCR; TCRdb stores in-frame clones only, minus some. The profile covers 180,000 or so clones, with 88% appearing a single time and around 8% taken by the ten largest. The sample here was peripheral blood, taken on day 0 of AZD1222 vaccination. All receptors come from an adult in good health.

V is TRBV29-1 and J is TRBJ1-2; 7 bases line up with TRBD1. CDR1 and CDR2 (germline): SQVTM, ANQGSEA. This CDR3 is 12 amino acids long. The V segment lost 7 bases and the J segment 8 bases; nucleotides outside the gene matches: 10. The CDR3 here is CSEGTVDRGYTF. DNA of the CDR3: TGCAGCGAAGGGACAGTCGATAGGGGCTACACCTTC.

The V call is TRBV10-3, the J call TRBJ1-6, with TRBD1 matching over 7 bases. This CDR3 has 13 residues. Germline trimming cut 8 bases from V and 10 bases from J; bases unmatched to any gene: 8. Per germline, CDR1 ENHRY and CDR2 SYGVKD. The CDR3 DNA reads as TGTGCCATCGGAGACAGGGATCTGTCACCCCTCCACTTT. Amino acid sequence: CAIGDRDLSPLHF.

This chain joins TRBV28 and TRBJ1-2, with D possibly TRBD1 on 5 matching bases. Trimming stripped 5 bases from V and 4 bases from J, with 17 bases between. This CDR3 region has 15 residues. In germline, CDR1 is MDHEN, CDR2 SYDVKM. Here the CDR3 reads CASSPSGQPSYGYTF. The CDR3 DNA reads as TGTGCCAGCAGTCCCTCAGGGCAGCCCTCCTATGGCTACACCTTC.

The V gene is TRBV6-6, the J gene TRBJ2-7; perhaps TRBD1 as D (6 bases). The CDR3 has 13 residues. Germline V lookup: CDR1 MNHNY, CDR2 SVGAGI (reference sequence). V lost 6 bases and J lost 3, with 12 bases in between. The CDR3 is CASSPGTLYEQYF. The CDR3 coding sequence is TGTGCCAGCAGCCCCGGGACACTCTACGAGCAGTACTTC.

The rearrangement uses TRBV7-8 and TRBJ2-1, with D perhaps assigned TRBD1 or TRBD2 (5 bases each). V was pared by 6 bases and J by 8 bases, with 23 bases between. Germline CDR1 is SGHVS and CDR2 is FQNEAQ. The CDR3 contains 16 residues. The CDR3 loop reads CASRGDRIPPADEQFF. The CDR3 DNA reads TGTGCCAGCAGGGGGGACCGGATTCCGCCAGCGGATGAGCAGTTCTTC.

CDR3 nucleotide sequence: TGTGCCAGCAGCTGGGGGGCGGCTCGTGGCACAGATACGCAGTATTTT. Translation: CASSWGAARGTDTQYF. The chain carries TRBV2 and TRBJ2-3; D might be TRBD1 or TRBD2, each matching 6 bases. V lost 6 bases and J 1 base, leaving 17 bases between the germline ends. CDR1 is SNHLY, CDR2 FYNNEI, per germline. This CDR3 comprises 16 residues.

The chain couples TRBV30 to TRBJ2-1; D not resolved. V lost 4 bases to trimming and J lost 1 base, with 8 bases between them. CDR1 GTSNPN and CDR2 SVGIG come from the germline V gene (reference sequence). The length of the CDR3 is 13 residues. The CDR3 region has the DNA TGTGCCTGGATCAGTGTGTCCTACAATGAGCAGTTCTTC. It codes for CAWISVSYNEQFF.

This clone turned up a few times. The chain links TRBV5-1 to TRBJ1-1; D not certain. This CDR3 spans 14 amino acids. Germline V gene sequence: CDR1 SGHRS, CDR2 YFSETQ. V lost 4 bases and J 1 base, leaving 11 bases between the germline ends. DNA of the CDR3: TGCGCCAGCAGCCCCGGGAGAGCGAACACTGAAGCTTTCTTT. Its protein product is CASSPGRANTEAFF.

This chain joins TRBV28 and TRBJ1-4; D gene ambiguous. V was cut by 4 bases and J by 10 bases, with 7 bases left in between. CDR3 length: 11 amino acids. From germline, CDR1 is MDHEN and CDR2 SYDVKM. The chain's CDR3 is CASSSSGKLFF. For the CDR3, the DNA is TGTGCCAGCAGTTCGTCAGGAAAACTGTTTTTT.

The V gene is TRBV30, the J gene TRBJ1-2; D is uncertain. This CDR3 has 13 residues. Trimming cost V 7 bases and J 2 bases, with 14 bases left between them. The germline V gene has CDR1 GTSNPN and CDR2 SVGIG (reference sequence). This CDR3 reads CALSTSLNYGYTF. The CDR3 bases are TGTGCCTTGTCCACTAGCCTAAACTATGGCTACACCTTC. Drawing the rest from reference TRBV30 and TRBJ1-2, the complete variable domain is SQTIHQWPATLVQPVGSPLSLECTVEGTSNPNLYWYRQAAGRGLQLLFYSVGIGQISSEVPQNLSASRPQDRQFILSSKKLLLSDSGFYLCALSTSLNYGYTFGSGTRLTVV.

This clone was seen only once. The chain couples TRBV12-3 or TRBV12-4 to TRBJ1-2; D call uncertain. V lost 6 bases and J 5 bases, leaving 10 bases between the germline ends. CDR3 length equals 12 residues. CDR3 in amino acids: CASSAIFYGYTF. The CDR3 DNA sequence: TGTGCCAGCAGCGCCATCTTTTATGGCTACACCTTC.

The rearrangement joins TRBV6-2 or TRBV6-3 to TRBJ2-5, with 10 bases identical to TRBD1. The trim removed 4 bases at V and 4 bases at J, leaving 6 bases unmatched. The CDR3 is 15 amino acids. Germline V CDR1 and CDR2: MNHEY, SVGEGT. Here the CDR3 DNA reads TGTGCCAGCAGTTCGGGGACAGGGGTCGTAGAGACCCAGTACTTC. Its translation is CASSSGTGVVETQYF.

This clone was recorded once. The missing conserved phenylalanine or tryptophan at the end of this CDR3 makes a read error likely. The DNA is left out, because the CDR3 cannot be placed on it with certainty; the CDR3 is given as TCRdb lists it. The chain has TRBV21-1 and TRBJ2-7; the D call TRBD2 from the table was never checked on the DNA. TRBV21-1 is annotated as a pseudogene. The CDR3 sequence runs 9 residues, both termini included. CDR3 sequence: CASSKGGGL.

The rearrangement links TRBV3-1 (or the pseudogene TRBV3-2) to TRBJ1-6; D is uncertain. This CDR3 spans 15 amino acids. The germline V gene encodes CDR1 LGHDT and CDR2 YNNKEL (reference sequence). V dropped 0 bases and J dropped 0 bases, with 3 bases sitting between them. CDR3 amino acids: CASSQDSSYNSPLHF. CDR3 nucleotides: TGTGCCAGCAGCCAAGACAGCTCCTATAATTCACCCCTCCACTTT.

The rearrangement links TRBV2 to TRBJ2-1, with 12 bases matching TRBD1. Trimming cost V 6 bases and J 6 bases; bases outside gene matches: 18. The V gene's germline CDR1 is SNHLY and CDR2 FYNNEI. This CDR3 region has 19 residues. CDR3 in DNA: TGTGCCAGCAGCTCCGGGACAGGGGGCAATACCCCGGTCGCCAATGAGCAGTTCTTC. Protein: CASSSGTGGNTPVANEQFF.

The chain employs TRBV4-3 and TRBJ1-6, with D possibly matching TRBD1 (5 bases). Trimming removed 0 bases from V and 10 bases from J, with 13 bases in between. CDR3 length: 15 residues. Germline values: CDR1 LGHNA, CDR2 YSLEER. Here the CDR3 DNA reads TGCGCCAGCAGCCAAGATTGGGAGGGACGCTCACCCCTCCACTTT. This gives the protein CASSQDWEGRSPLHF.

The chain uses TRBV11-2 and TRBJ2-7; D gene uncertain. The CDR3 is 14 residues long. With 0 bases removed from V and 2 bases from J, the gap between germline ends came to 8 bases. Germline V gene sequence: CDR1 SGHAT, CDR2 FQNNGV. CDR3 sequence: CASSLDGNPYEQYF. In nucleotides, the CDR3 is TGTGCCAGCAGCTTAGATGGGAACCCCTACGAGCAGTACTTC.

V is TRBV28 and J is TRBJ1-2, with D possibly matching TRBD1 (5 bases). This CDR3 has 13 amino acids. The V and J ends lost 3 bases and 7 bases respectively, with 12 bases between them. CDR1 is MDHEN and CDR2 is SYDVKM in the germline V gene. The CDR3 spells CASSFPGHLGYTF. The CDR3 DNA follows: TGTGCCAGCAGTTTCCCTGGACACCTTGGCTACACCTTC.

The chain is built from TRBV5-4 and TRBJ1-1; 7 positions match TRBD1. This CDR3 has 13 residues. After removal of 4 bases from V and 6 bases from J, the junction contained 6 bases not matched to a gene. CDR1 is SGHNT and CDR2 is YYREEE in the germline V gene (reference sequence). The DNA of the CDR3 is TGTGCCAGCAGCCACGGGACAGACCCTGAAGCTTTCTTT. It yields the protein CASSHGTDPEAFF.

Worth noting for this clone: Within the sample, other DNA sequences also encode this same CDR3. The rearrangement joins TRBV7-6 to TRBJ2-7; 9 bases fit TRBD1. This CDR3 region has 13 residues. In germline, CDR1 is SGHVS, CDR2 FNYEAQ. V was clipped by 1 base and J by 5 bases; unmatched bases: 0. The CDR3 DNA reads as TGTGCCAGCAGCTTAGGACAGGGGGACGAGCAGTACTTC. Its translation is CASSLGQGDEQYF.

The CDR3 is CATSQRGPSYEQYF. For the CDR3, the DNA is TGTGCCACCAGCCAGCGGGGCCCCTCCTACGAGCAGTACTTC. This sequence joins TRBV15 and TRBJ2-7; 7 positions agree with TRBD2. The length of the CDR3 is 14 residues. In germline, CDR1 is LNHNV, CDR2 YYDKDF (reference sequence). V gave up 5 bases and J gave up 0 bases; unmatched junction bases: 4.

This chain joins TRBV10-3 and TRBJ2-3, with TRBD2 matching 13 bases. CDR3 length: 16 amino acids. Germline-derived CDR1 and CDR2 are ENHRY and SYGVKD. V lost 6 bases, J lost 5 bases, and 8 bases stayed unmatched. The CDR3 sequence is CAISRLAGGRGDTQYF. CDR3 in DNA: TGTGCCATCAGCAGACTAGCGGGGGGAAGGGGAGATACGCAGTATTTT.

In nucleotides, the CDR3 is TGTGCCAGCAGCGAAACCGGACAGACCAACTATGGCTACACCTTC. Protein: CASSETGQTNYGYTF. The chain combines TRBV9 with TRBJ1-2; weak D call: TRBD1 (6 bases). The germline V gene has CDR1 SGDLS and CDR2 YYNGEE. The germline V and J ends were trimmed by 3 bases and 2 bases, with 14 bases remaining between them. The CDR3 spans 15 residues.

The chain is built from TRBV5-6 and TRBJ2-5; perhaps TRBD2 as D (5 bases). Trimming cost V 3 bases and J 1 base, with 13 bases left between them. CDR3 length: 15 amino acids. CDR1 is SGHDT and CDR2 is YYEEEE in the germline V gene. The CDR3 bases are TGTGCCAGCAGCTCACGTCGCGGGTCCCAAGAGACCCAGTACTTC. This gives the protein CASSSRRGSQETQYF. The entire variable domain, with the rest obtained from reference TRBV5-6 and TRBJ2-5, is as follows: DAGVTQSPTHLIKTRGQQVTLRCSPKSGHDTVSWYQQALGQGPQFIFQYYEEEERQRGNFPDRFSGHQFPNYSSELNVNALLLGDSALYLCASSSRRGSQETQYFGPGTRLLVL.

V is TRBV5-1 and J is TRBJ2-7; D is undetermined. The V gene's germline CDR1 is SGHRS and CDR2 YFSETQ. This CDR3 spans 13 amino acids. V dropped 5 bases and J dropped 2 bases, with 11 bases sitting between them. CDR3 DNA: TGCGCCAGCAGGTATGACGTGCCCTACGAGCAGTACTTC. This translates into CASRYDVPYEQYF.

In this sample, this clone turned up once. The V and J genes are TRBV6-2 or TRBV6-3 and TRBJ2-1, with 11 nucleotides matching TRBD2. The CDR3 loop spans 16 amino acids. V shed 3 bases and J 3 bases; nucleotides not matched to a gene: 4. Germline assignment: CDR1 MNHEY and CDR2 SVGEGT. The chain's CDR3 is CASSYSGTSGYNEQFF. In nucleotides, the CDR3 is TGTGCCAGCAGTTATTCCGGGACTAGCGGCTACAATGAGCAGTTCTTC.

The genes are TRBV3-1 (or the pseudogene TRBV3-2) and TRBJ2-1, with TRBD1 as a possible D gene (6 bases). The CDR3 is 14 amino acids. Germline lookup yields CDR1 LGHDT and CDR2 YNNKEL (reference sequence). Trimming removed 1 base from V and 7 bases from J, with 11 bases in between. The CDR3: CASSQVGRGNEQFF. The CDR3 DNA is TGTGCCAGCAGCCAAGTTGGCAGGGGTAATGAGCAGTTCTTC.

For the CDR3, the DNA is TGTGCCAGCAGCTTAGGTCACGGAGAGACCCAGTACTTC. Its translation is CASSLGHGETQYF. The chain links TRBV7-3 to TRBJ2-5; D is unresolved. The CDR3 spans 13 residues. Trimming took off 2 bases at V and 4 bases at J, with 8 bases between the two ends. From germline, CDR1 is SGHTA and CDR2 FQGTGA.

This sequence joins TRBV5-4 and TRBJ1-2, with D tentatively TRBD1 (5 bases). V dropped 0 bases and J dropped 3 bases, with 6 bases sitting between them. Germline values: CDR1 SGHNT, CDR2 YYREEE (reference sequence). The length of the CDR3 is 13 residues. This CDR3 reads CASSLVGDYGYTF. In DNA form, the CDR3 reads TGTGCCAGCAGCTTGGTAGGGGACTATGGCTACACCTTC.

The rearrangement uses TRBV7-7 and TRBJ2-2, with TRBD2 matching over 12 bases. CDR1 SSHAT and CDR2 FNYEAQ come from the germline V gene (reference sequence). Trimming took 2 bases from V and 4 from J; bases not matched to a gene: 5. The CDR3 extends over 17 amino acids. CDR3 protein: CASSLLAGGPATGELFF. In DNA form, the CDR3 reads TGTGCCAGCAGCTTACTAGCGGGGGGGCCAGCCACCGGGGAGCTGTTTTTT.